This T cell receptor beta chain was sequenced during a study of tumor-infiltrating lymphocytes in primary liver carcinoma. By its share, this clonotype is medium-sized. Its antigen is not known. With around 490 ng total RNA as template and a constant-region primer, TCR beta cDNA was made. Investigators got TCR beta libraries out of three nested multiplex PCR rounds, done with slightly modified ARM-PCR. It was with TRBV1-TRBV30 forward primers and a C-beta reverse primer that the first two PCR rounds were run, at approximately 9 cycles each. TCRdb re-analysed the multiplex PCR reads in MiXCR, keeping a single row per CDR3 protein. The sample shows approximately 310,000 distinct CDR3 sequences, approximately 65% of them seen only once. In addition to blood RNA drawn from unsorted whole blood, germline DNA was extracted. Study-wide findings and caveats: Top-250-clone fractions were significantly higher in tumors than in blood (p = 0.039). Whereas tumor region pairs overlapped more, tumor-adjacent and tumor-blood pairs overlapped less.

The germline V gene encodes CDR1 SGHAT and CDR2 FQNNGV. The length of the CDR3 is 14 residues. Trimming cost V 1 base and J 6 bases, with 9 bases left between them. J is TRBJ2-2 and V is TRBV11-2; D ambiguous. Sequencing was carried out using peripheral blood. The receptor was derived from a man in his forties or fifties with primary liver carcinoma and hepatitis B virus infection. CDR3 in amino acids: CASSLVNSAGELFF. CDR3 in DNA: TGTGCCAGCAGCTTAGTGAATTCGGCCGGGGAGCTGTTTTTT. Based on the CDR3 plus reference TRBV11-2 and TRBJ2-2, the full variable domain is EAGVAQSPRYKIIEKRQSVAFWCNPISGHATLYWYQQILGQGPKLLIQFQNNGVVDDSQLPKDRFSAERLKGVDSTLKIQPAKLEDSAVYLCASSLVNSAGELFFGEGSRLTVL.